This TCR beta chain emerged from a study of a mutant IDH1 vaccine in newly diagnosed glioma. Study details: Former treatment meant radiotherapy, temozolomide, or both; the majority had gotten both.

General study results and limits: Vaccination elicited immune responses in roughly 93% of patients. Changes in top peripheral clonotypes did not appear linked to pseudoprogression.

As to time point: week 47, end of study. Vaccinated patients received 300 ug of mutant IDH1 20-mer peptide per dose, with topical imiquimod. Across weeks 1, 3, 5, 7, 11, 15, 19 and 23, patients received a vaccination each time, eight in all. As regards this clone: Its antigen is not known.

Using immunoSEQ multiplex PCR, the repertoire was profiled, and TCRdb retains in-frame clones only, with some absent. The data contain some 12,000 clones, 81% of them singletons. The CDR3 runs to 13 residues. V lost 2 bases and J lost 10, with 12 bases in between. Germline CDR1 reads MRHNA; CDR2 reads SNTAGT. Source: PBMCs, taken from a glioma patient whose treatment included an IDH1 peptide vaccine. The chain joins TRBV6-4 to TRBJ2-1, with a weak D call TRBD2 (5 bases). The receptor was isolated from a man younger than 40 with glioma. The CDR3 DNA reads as TGTGCCAGCAGTGACCGAAGCGAGGGCGAGCAGTTCTTC. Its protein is CASSDRSEGEQFF.